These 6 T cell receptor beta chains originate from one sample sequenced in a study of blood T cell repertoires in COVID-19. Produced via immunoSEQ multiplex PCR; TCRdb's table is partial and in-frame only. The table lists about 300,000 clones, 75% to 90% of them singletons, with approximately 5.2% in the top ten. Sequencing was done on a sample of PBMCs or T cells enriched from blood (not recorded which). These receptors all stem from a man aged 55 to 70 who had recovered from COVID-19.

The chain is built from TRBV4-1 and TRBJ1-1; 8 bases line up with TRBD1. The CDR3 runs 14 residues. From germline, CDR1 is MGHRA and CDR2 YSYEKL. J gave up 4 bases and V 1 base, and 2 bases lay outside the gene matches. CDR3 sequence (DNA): TGCGCCAGCAGCCAAGGACAGGGGACCACTGAAGCTTTCTTT. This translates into CASSQGQGTTEAFF.

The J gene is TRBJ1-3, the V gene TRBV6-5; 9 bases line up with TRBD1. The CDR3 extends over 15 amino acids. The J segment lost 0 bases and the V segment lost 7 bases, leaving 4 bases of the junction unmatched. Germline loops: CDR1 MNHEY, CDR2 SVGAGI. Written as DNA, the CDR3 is TGTGCCAGCACCGACAGGGGGGGCTCTGGAAACACCATATATTTT. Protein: CASTDRGGSGNTIYF.

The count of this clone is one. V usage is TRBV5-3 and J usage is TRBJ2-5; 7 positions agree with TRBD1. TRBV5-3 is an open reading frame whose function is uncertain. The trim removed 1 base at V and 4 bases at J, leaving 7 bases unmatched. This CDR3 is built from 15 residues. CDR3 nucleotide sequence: TGTGCCAGAAGCTTGCCCGACAGGGTATCAGAGACCCAGTACTTC. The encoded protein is CARSLPDRVSETQYF.

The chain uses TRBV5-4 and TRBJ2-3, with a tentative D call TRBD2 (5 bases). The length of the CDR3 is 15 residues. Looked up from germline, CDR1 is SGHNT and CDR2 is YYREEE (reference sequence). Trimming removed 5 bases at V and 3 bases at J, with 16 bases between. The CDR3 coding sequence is TGTGCCAGCAGTTTACTAGGATTCGATACAGATACGCAGTATTTT. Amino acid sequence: CASSLLGFDTDTQYF.

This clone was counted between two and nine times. Written as DNA, the CDR3 is TGTGCCAGCAGCCCACAGGGCTCCTACGAGCAGTACTTC. It specifies CASSPQGSYEQYF. The chain carries TRBV27 and TRBJ2-7; the D gene is possibly TRBD1 (6 bases). With 6 bases removed from V and 0 bases from J, the gap between germline ends came to 9 bases. The CDR3 runs 13 residues. Germline lookup yields CDR1 MNHEY and CDR2 SMNVEV (reference sequence).

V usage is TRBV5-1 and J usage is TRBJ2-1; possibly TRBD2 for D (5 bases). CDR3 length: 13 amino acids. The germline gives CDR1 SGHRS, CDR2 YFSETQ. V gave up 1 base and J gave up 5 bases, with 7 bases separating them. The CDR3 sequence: CASSLQTNNEQFF. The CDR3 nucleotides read TGCGCCAGCAGCTTGCAGACTAACAATGAGCAGTTCTTC.